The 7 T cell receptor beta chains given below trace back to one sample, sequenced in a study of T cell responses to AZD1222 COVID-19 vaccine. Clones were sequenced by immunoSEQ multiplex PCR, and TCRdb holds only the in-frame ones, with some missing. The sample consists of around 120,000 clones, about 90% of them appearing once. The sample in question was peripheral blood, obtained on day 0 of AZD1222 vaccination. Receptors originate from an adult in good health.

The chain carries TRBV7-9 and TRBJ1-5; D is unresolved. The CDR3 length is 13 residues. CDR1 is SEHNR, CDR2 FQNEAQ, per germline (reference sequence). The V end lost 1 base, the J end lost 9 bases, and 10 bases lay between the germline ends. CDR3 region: CASSLVDLSPQHF. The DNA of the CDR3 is TGTGCCAGCAGCTTAGTCGATCTCTCGCCCCAGCATTTT. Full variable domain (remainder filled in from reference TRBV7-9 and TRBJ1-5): DTGVSQNPRHKITKRGQNVTFRCDPISEHNRLYWYRQTLGQGPEFLTYFQNEAQLEKSRLLSDRFSAERPKGSFSTLEIQRTEQGDSAMYLCASSLVDLSPQHFGDGTRLSIL.

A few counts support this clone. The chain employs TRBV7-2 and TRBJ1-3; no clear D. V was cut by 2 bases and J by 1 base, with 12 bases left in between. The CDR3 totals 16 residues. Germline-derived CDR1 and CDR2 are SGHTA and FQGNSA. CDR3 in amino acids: CASSLLGRESGNTIYF. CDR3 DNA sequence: TGTGCCAGCAGCTTACTGGGGAGAGAATCTGGAAACACCATATATTTT.

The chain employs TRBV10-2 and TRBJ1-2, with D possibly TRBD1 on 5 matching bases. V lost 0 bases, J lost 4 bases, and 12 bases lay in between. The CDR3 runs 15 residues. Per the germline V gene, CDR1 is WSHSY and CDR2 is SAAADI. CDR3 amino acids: CASSESRGSTYGYTF. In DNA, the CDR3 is TGCGCCAGCAGTGAGTCTAGGGGAAGTACCTATGGCTACACCTTC.

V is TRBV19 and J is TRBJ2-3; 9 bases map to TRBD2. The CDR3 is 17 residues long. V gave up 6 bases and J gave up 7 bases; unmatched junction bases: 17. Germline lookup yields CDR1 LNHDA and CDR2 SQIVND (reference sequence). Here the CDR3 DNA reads TGTGCCAGTAGAGCAGAGCGAGCGGGGGGAATTATGTATACGCAGTATTTT. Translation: CASRAERAGGIMYTQYF.

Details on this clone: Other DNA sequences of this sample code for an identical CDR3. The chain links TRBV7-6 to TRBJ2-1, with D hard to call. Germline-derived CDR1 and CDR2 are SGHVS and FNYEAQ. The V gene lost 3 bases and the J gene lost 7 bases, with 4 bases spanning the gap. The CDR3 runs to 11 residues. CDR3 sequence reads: CASSLGNEQFF. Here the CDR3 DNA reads TGTGCCAGCAGCTTGGGTAATGAGCAGTTCTTC.

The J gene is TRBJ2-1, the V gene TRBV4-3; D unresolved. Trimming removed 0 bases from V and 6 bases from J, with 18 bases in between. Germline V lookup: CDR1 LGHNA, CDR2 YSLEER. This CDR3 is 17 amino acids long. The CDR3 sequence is CASSQEVPSGRSNEQFF. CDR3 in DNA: TGCGCCAGCAGCCAAGAAGTGCCCAGTGGCAGAAGCAATGAGCAGTTCTTC.

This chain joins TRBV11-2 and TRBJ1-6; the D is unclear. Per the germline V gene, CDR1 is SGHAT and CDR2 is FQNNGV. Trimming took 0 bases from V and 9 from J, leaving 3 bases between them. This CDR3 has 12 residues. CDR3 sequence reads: CASSLDRSPLHF. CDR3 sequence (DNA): TGTGCCAGCAGCTTAGATCGTTCACCCCTCCACTTT.